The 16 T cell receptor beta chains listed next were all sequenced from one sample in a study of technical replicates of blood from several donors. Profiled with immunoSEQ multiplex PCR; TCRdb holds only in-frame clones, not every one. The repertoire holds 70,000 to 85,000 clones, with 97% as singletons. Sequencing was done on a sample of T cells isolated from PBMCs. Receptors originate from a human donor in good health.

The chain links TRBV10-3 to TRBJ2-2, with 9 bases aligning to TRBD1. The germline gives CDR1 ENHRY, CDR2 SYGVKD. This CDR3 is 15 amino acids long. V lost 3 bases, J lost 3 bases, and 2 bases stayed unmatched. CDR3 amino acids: CAISDRDRDTGELFF. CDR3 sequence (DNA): TGTGCCATCAGTGATCGGGACAGGGACACCGGGGAGCTGTTTTTT.

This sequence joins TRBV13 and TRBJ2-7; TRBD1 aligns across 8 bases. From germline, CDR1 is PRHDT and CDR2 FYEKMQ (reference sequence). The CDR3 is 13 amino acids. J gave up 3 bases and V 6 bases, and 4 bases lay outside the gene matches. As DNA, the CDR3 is TGTGCCAGCAGGCGACAGGGGATCTACGAGCAGTACTTC. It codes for CASRRQGIYEQYF.

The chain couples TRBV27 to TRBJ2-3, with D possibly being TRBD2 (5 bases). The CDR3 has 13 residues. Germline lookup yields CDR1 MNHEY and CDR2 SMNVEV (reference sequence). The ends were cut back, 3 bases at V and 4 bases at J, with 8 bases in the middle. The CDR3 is CASSFTGSDTQYF. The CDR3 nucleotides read TGTGCCAGCAGTTTTACGGGGTCAGATACGCAGTATTTT.

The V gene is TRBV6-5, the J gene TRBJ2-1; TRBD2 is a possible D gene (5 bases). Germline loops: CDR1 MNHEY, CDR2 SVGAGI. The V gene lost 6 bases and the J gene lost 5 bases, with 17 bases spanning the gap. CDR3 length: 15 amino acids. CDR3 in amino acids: CASRIRSPGDNEQFF. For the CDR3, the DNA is TGTGCCAGCAGAATCCGGAGCCCCGGGGACAATGAGCAGTTCTTC.

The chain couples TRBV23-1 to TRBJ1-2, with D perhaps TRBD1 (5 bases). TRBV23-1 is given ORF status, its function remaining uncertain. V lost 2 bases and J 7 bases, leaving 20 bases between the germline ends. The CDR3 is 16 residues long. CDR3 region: CASSQTLGGGWCGYTF. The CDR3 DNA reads TGCGCCAGCAGTCAAACCCTGGGCGGGGGATGGTGTGGCTACACCTTC.

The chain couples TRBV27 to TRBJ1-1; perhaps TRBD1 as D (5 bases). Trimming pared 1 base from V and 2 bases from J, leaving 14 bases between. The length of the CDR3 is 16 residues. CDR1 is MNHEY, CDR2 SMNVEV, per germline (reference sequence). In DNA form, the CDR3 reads TGTGCCAGCAGTTTATATCTCGGGGGGGGAAACACTGAAGCTTTCTTT. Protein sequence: CASSLYLGGGNTEAFF.

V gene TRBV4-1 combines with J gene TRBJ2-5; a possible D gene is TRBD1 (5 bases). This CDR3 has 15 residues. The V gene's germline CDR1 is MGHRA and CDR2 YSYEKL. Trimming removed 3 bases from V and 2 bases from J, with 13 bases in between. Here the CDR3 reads CASSHVGHIQETQYF. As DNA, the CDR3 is TGCGCCAGCAGCCACGTAGGACACATTCAAGAGACCCAGTACTTC.

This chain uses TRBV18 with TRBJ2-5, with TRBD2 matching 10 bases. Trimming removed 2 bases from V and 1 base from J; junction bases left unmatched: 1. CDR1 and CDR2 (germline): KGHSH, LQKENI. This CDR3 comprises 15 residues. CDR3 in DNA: TGTGCCAGCTCACCAGCTAGCGGGGGCCAAGAGACCCAGTACTTC. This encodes CASSPASGGQETQYF. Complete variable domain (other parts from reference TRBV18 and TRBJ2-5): NAGVMQNPRHLVRRRGQEARLRCSPMKGHSHVYWYRQLPEEGLKFMVYLQKENIIDESGMPKERFSAEFPKEGPSILRIQQVVRGDSAAYFCASSPASGGQETQYFGPGTRLLVL.

Written as DNA, the CDR3 is TGTGCCAGCAGCCCAGCGGGAGTAGGCAATGAGCAGTTCTTC. Its protein is CASSPAGVGNEQFF. V is TRBV27 and J is TRBJ2-1, with 8 bases matching TRBD2. The J segment lost 6 bases and the V segment lost 6 bases, leaving 7 bases of the junction unmatched. The CDR3 is made up of 14 amino acids. Per the germline V gene, CDR1 is MNHEY and CDR2 is SMNVEV (reference sequence).

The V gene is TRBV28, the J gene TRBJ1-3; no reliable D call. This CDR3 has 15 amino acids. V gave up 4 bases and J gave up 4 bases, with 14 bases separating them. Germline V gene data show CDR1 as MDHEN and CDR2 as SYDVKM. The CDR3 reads CASSSSPTRGNTIYF. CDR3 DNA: TGTGCCAGCAGTTCTAGTCCCACCCGGGGAAACACCATATATTTT.

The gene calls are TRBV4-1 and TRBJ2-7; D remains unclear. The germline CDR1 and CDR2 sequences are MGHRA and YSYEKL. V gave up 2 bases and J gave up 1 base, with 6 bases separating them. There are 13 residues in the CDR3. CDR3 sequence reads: CASSQTESYEQYF. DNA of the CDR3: TGCGCCAGCAGCCAAACGGAGTCCTACGAGCAGTACTTC.

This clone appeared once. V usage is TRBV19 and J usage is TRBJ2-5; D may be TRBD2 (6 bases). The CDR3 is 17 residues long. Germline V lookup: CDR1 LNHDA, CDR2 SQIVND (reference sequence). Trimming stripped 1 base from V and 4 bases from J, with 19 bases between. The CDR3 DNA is TGTGCCAGTAGTATAGTCCTTGGGGGGATTCTTGGAGAGACCCAGTACTTC. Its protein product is CASSIVLGGILGETQYF.

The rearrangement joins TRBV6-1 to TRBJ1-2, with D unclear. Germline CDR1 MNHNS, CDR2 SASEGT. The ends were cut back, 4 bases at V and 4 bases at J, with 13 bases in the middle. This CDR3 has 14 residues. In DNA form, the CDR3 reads TGTGCCAGCAGTGGGTTTTTGACAAGCTATGGCTACACCTTC. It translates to CASSGFLTSYGYTF.

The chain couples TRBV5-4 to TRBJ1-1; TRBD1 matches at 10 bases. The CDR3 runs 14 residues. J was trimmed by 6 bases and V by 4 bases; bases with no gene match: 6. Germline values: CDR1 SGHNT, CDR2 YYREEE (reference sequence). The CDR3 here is CASSKGTGVAEAFF. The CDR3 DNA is TGTGCCAGCAGCAAAGGGACAGGGGTCGCTGAAGCTTTCTTT.

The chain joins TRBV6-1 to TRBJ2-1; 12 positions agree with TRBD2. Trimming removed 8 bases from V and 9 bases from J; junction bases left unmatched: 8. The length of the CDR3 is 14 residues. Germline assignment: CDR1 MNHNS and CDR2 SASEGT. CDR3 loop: CASFSSGREVEQFF. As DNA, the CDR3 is TGTGCCAGCTTCTCTAGCGGGAGGGAGGTTGAGCAGTTCTTC.

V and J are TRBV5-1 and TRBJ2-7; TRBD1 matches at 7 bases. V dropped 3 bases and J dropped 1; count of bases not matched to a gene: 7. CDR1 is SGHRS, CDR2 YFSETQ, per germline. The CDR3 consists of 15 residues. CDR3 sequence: CASSWLLDRSYEQYF. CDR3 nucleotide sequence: TGCGCCAGCAGCTGGCTCCTGGACAGGTCCTACGAGCAGTACTTC. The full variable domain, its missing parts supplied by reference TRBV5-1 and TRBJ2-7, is KAGVTQTPRYLIKTRGQQVTLSCSPISGHRSVSWYQQTPGQGLQFLFEYFSETQRNKGNFPGRFSGRQFSNSRSEMNVSTLELGDSALYLCASSWLLDRSYEQYFGPGTRLTVT.